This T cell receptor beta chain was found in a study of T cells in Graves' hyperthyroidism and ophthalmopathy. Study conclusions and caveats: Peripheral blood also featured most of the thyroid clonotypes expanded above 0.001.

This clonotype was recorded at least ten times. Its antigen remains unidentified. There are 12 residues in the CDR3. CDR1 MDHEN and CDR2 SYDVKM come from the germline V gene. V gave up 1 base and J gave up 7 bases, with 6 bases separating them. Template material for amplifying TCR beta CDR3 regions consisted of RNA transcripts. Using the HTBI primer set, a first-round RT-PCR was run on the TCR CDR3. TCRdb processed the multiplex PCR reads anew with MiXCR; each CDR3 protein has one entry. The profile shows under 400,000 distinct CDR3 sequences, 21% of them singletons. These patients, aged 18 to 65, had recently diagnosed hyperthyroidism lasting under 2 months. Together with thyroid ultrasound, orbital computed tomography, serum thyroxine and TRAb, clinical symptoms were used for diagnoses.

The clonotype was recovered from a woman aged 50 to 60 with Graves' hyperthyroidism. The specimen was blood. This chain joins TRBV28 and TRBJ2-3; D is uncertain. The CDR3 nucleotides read TGTGCCAGCAGTTTATACCCGTATACGCAGTATTTT. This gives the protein CASSLYPYTQYF.